Each of the 15 T cell receptor beta chains below was sequenced from the same sample in a study of blood T cell repertoires in COVID-19 (dated by TCRdb to between 2020 and 2021). Library method: the immunoSEQ multiplex PCR assay. Drawn from immuneACCESS, this table holds only the in-frame rearrangements with V and J called that TCRdb kept. Clones are partly lost; checked studies trace under half to an unresolved V gene and leave the rest unexplained. Here the sample has 45,000 to 60,000 clones; more than 75% occur a single time. Of the sample, 8.2% is held by the ten largest clones. The specimen sequenced was peripheral blood. The receptors were gathered from a woman older than 75 with acute or convalescent COVID-19.

The chain is built from TRBV28 and TRBJ2-1, with D possibly matching TRBD2 (5 bases). Germline V gene lookup returns CDR1 MDHEN and CDR2 SYDVKM. Trimming took off 2 bases at V and 8 bases at J, with 10 bases between the two ends. CDR3 length: 13 residues. CDR3 DNA sequence: TGTGCCAGCAGTTTAGCCCCCGGGGATGAGCAGTTCTTC. Its protein product is CASSLAPGDEQFF.

The V and J genes are TRBV5-4 and TRBJ1-1; D not certain. The CDR3 totals 10 residues. Germline loops: CDR1 SGHNT, CDR2 YYREEE (reference sequence). Trimming shortened V by 8 bases and J by 5 bases, and 7 bases separated the two germline ends. The CDR3 loop reads CASGETEAFF. In DNA, the CDR3 is TGTGCCAGTGGAGAGACTGAAGCTTTCTTT.

The V gene is TRBV5-4, the J gene TRBJ2-1; 7 bases line up with TRBD2. The CDR3 length is 14 residues. The germline V gene encodes CDR1 SGHNT and CDR2 YYREEE (reference sequence). The V and J ends lost 0 bases and 7 bases, in that order; junction bases with no gene match: 4. The DNA of the CDR3 is TGTGCCAGCAGCTTGGGGACTAGTATTAATGAGCAGTTCTTC. It yields the protein CASSLGTSINEQFF.

The chain combines TRBV7-9 with TRBJ1-5; TRBD1 might be the D (6 bases). The CDR3 length is 13 residues. V lost 5 bases, J lost 3 bases, and 8 bases lay in between. Germline V CDR1 and CDR2: SEHNR, FQNEAQ (reference sequence). The CDR3 sequence: CASSRTDNQPQHF. The CDR3 nucleotides are TGTGCCAGCAGCCGGACAGACAATCAGCCCCAGCATTTT.

This chain joins TRBV29-1 and TRBJ2-5; D is unresolved. Germline V lookup: CDR1 SQVTM, CDR2 ANQGSEA. The V gene lost 3 bases and the J gene lost 5 bases, with 16 bases spanning the gap. This CDR3 comprises 14 residues. Here the CDR3 reads CSVEGATAGETQYF. DNA of the CDR3: TGCAGCGTTGAGGGTGCCACCGCCGGGGAGACCCAGTACTTC.

This clone was counted only a few times. V is TRBV9 and J is TRBJ2-2; D might be TRBD1 (5 bases). CDR1 is SGDLS and CDR2 is YYNGEE in the germline V gene. The V gene lost 0 bases and the J gene lost 1 base, with 22 bases spanning the gap. This CDR3 region has 20 residues. CDR3 loop: CASSVARVPTAIKNTGELFF. DNA for the CDR3: TGTGCCAGCAGCGTAGCTCGCGTACCGACAGCGATCAAGAACACCGGGGAGCTGTTTTTT.

The chain is built from TRBV9 and TRBJ2-1, with D maybe TRBD1 (7 bases). Trimming cost V 0 bases and J 3 bases, with 13 bases left between them. The CDR3 has 16 residues. Germline values: CDR1 SGDLS, CDR2 YYNGEE. CDR3 coding DNA: TGTGCCAGCAGCGTAGCGGCAGGGGGGTACTACAATGAGCAGTTCTTC. Its translation: CASSVAAGGYYNEQFF.

The chain couples TRBV5-1 to TRBJ2-4; tentative D call: TRBD2 (6 bases). V was pared by 1 base and J by 0 bases, with 11 bases between. The V gene's germline CDR1 is SGHRS and CDR2 YFSETQ. CDR3 size: 16 residues. The CDR3 reads CASSLWLGLAKNIQYF. Written as DNA, the CDR3 is TGCGCCAGCAGCTTGTGGCTGGGACTAGCCAAAAACATTCAGTACTTC.

This chain links TRBV29-1 with TRBJ1-1; 7 positions agree with TRBD1. This CDR3 contains 14 residues. Germline values: CDR1 SQVTM, CDR2 ANQGSEA. After removal of 7 bases from V and 1 base from J, the junction contained 9 bases not matched to a gene. CDR3 residues: CSAEQGSTNTEAFF. CDR3 bases: TGCAGCGCCGAACAGGGGTCTACGAACACTGAAGCTTTCTTT.

The chain joins TRBV18 to TRBJ1-4; maybe TRBD1 (5 bases). CDR3 length: 13 amino acids. Germline V gene sequence: CDR1 KGHSH, CDR2 LQKENI. The V gene lost 0 bases and the J gene lost 11 bases, with 10 bases spanning the gap. The CDR3 is CASSPPSGGKLFF. The CDR3, as DNA: TGTGCCAGCTCACCACCCAGCGGGGGGAAACTGTTTTTT.

The rearrangement uses TRBV18 and TRBJ2-3; 9 bases agree with TRBD1. The length of the CDR3 is 15 residues. The V and J ends lost 2 bases and 2 bases, in that order; junction bases with no gene match: 2. CDR1 KGHSH and CDR2 LQKENI come from the germline V gene. The CDR3 loop is CASSPGQGHTDTQYF. As DNA, the CDR3 is TGTGCCAGCTCACCAGGACAGGGGCACACAGATACGCAGTATTTT.

The chain has TRBV4-1 and TRBJ1-1; 11 bases are shared with TRBD1. Trimming removed 8 bases from V and 1 base from J; junction bases left unmatched: 0. The germline CDR1 and CDR2 sequences are MGHRA and YSYEKL. The CDR3 spans 13 residues. Written as DNA, the CDR3 is TGCGCCAGCGGGACAGGGGGGAACACTGAAGCTTTCTTT. It encodes CASGTGGNTEAFF.

V gene TRBV5-1 combines with J gene TRBJ2-2; weak D call: TRBD2 (6 bases). Germline V gene lookup returns CDR1 SGHRS and CDR2 YFSETQ. Trimming removed 0 bases from V and 3 bases from J, with 15 bases in between. The CDR3 runs 17 residues. CDR3 residues: CASSLVISGGDTGELFF. For the CDR3, the DNA is TGCGCCAGCAGCTTGGTAATTTCGGGCGGGGACACCGGGGAGCTGTTTTTT.

The chain uses TRBV9 and TRBJ2-1; a possible D gene is TRBD1 (5 bases). CDR1 and CDR2 (germline): SGDLS, YYNGEE. Trimming removed 0 bases at V and 0 bases at J, with 13 bases between. The CDR3 covers 17 residues. The CDR3 DNA reads TGTGCCAGCAGCGTAGGTTTCAGGGCGAGCTCCTACAATGAGCAGTTCTTC. As protein: CASSVGFRASSYNEQFF.

V is TRBV28 and J is TRBJ2-2, with 7 nucleotides matching TRBD1. This CDR3 comprises 17 residues. The germline CDR1 and CDR2 sequences are MDHEN and SYDVKM. J gave up 4 bases and V 4 bases, and 12 bases lay outside the gene matches. The CDR3, as DNA: TGTGCCAGCAGTTCCCGAAGGGGGCCCTCGGTCACCGGGGAGCTGTTTTTT. Its translation: CASSSRRGPSVTGELFF.